Listed below are T cell receptor beta chains from one sample, sequenced in a study of blood T cell repertoires in COVID-19. The method was immunoSEQ multiplex PCR; TCRdb's version includes in-frame clones alone and lacks a portion of them. The sample consists of fewer than 450,000 clones, around 88% of them appearing once. The specimen sequenced was peripheral blood. Receptor source: a woman aged 45 to 65 with COVID-19, enrolled during active disease. The CDR3 runs from the conserved cysteine through the conserved F or W. The order of the fields is D gene, V gene, clone size, J gene, CDR3 protein, CDR3 DNA. The D gene is left open where the match is weak. Rows may omit the clone size; those that give it use once, few, many or a size class.

D: -; V: TRBV19; size: -; J: TRBJ1-1; CDR3: CASSISMEGGAFF; DNA: TGTGCCAGTAGTATATCCATGGAGGGCGGAGCTTTCTTT
D: TRBD1; V: TRBV10-3; size: -; J: TRBJ1-1; CDR3: CAISLLQGANTEAFF; DNA: TGTGCCATCAGTCTTCTACAGGGGGCGAACACTGAAGCTTTCTTT
D: TRBD2; V: TRBV7-2; size: -; J: TRBJ2-3; CDR3: CASSLSGGATDTQYF; DNA: TGTGCCAGCAGCCTTAGCGGGGGGGCCACAGATACGCAGTATTTT
D: -; V: TRBV6-5; size: -; J: TRBJ2-1; CDR3: CASNKQAYNEQFF; DNA: TGTGCCAGCAATAAACAGGCCTACAATGAGCAGTTCTTC
D: TRBD1; V: TRBV5-1; size: -; J: TRBJ1-2; CDR3: CASSLGQGGGYTF; DNA: TGCGCCAGCAGCTTGGGACAGGGCGGGGGCTACACCTTC
D: TRBD1; V: TRBV30; size: -; J: TRBJ1-5; CDR3: CAWRGQGAGQPQHF; DNA: TGTGCCTGGAGGGGACAGGGGGCTGGTCAGCCCCAGCATTTT
D: -; V: TRBV6-1; size: -; J: TRBJ2-3; CDR3: CASSEGDNPYTDTQYF; DNA: TGTGCCAGCAGTGAAGGGGACAACCCCTACACAGATACGCAGTATTTT
D: TRBD1; V: TRBV11-1; size: -; J: TRBJ1-1; CDR3: CASSFSTGPAFF; DNA: TGTGCCAGCAGCTTCTCGACAGGGCCAGCTTTCTTT
D: TRBD1; V: TRBV11-2; size: -; J: TRBJ1-3; CDR3: CASSPQGGSGNTIYF; DNA: TGTGCCAGCAGCCCGCAGGGGGGCTCTGGAAACACCATATATTTT
D: -; V: TRBV29-1; size: -; J: TRBJ1-2; CDR3: CSVPGEGGIYGYTF; DNA: TGCAGCGTCCCAGGTGAAGGGGGTATCTATGGCTACACCTTC
D: -; V: TRBV5-1; size: -; J: TRBJ1-1; CDR3: CASRGDLKAFF; DNA: TGCGCCAGCAGAGGAGACCTCAAGGCTTTCTTT
D: TRBD1; V: TRBV7-2; size: -; J: TRBJ2-4; CDR3: CASSPGQVISDIQYF; DNA: TGTGCCAGCAGCCCGGGACAGGTAATTTCGGACATTCAGTACTTC
D: -; V: TRBV10-3; size: once; J: TRBJ1-2; CDR3: CAISEQETYGYTF; DNA: TGTGCCATCAGTGAACAGGAGACCTATGGCTACACCTTC
D: -; V: TRBV30; size: -; J: TRBJ1-5; CDR3: CAWDRPPNNQPQHF; DNA: TGTGCCTGGGACAGGCCCCCCAACAATCAGCCCCAGCATTTT
D: TRBD1; V: TRBV3-1/TRBV3-2; size: -; J: TRBJ2-1; CDR3: CASSPGQGLKENNEQFF; DNA: TGTGCCAGCAGCCCTGGACAGGGTTTAAAGGAAAACAATGAGCAGTTCTTC
D: -; V: TRBV24-1; size: -; J: TRBJ2-5; CDR3: CATSDRQVQETQYF; DNA: TGTGCCACCAGTGATAGACAGGTTCAAGAGACCCAGTACTTC
D: TRBD1; V: TRBV9; size: -; J: TRBJ2-4; CDR3: CASSASGQGVNIQYF; DNA: TGTGCCAGCAGCGCGTCGGGACAGGGGGTCAACATTCAGTACTTC
D: TRBD1; V: TRBV4-2; size: -; J: TRBJ2-7; CDR3: CASSPQTGSYEQYF; DNA: TGTGCCAGCAGCCCTCAGACAGGGAGCTACGAGCAGTACTTC
D: TRBD1; V: TRBV6-6; size: -; J: TRBJ1-1; CDR3: CASSGQGSYTEAFF; DNA: TGTGCCAGCAGCGGACAGGGCTCTTACACTGAAGCTTTCTTT
D: -; V: TRBV19; size: -; J: TRBJ2-3; CDR3: CASSPTGSDTQYF; DNA: TGTGCCAGTAGTCCGACAGGATCAGATACGCAGTATTTT
D: -; V: TRBV5-1; size: -; J: TRBJ2-4; CDR3: CASSLGSTQNIQYF; DNA: TGCGCCAGCAGCTTGGGATCTACCCAAAACATTCAGTACTTC
D: TRBD1; V: TRBV19; size: -; J: TRBJ1-4; CDR3: CASSSFRGFNEKLFF; DNA: TGTGCCAGTAGTTCATTCAGGGGGTTTAATGAAAAACTGTTTTTT
D: -; V: TRBV9; size: -; J: TRBJ2-1; CDR3: CASSVAGEYNEQFF; DNA: TGTGCCAGCAGCGTAGCGGGAGAATACAATGAGCAGTTCTTC
D: -; V: TRBV6-5; size: -; J: TRBJ1-2; CDR3: CASSRDRSAYGYTF; DNA: TGTGCCAGCAGCCGAGACAGGTCCGCTTATGGCTACACCTTC
D: -; V: TRBV6-6; size: -; J: TRBJ1-2; CDR3: CASSREGANYGYTF; DNA: TGTGCCAGCAGCCGGGAGGGAGCAAACTATGGCTACACCTTC
D: -; V: TRBV12-5; size: -; J: TRBJ2-3; CDR3: CASGLVDNTDTQYF; DNA: TGTGCTAGTGGTTTGGTGGACAACACAGATACGCAGTATTTT
D: TRBD2; V: TRBV6-5; size: -; J: TRBJ2-3; CDR3: CASSYPRAGGPGTQYF; DNA: TGTGCCAGCAGTTACCCCCGAGCGGGGGGGCCGGGTACGCAGTATTTT
D: -; V: TRBV6-5; size: -; J: TRBJ2-3; CDR3: CASILRGARTDTQYF; DNA: TGTGCCAGCATCTTACGGGGGGCCCGCACAGATACGCAGTATTTT
D: -; V: TRBV28; size: -; J: TRBJ1-5; CDR3: CASSDLGEGKPQHF; DNA: TGTGCCAGCAGTGACTTAGGGGAGGGGAAGCCCCAGCATTTT
D: TRBD1; V: TRBV5-1; size: -; J: TRBJ1-4; CDR3: CASSLYRQGSNEKLFF; DNA: TGCGCCAGCAGCTTGTACCGACAGGGAAGTAATGAAAAACTGTTTTTT
D: -; V: TRBV7-8; size: -; J: TRBJ1-1; CDR3: CASSPGGGTEAFF; DNA: TGTGCCAGCAGCCCCGGGGGGGGCACTGAAGCTTTCTTT
D: TRBD1; V: TRBV5-1; size: -; J: TRBJ2-7; CDR3: CASSWAGTGGPAYEQYF; DNA: TGCGCCAGCAGCTGGGCCGGGACAGGGGGTCCGGCCTACGAGCAGTACTTC
D: -; V: TRBV11-3; size: -; J: TRBJ2-4; CDR3: CASSPGIGVAKNIQYF; DNA: TGTGCCAGCAGCCCAGGGATTGGGGTAGCCAAAAACATTCAGTACTTC
D: -; V: TRBV6-5; size: -; J: TRBJ1-2; CDR3: CAVSRGSSVYGYTF; DNA: TGTGCGGTTTCCAGGGGTTCTAGTGTCTATGGCTACACCTTC
D: -; V: TRBV6-5; size: -; J: TRBJ1-5; CDR3: CASSPNGGPQPQHF; DNA: TGTGCCAGCAGTCCCAATGGCGGCCCTCAGCCCCAGCATTTT
D: -; V: TRBV28; size: -; J: TRBJ2-7; CDR3: CASSPAGIDSYEQYF; DNA: TGTGCCAGCAGTCCCGCGGGGATCGACTCCTACGAGCAGTACTTC
D: -; V: TRBV29-1; size: once; J: TRBJ1-2; CDR3: CSVEDSREGYTF; DNA: TGCAGCGTTGAAGACAGCCGGGAGGGCTACACCTTC
D: TRBD1; V: TRBV6-5; size: once; J: TRBJ1-3; CDR3: CASSYSPDRGNTIYF; DNA: TGTGCCAGCAGTTACTCCCCGGACAGGGGGAACACCATATATTTT
D: -; V: TRBV6-5; size: -; J: TRBJ2-7; CDR3: CASSYSWSGRVHEQYF; DNA: TGTGCCAGCAGTTACTCGTGGTCGGGCAGGGTCCACGAGCAGTACTTC